This T cell receptor beta chain was retrieved from a study of spatial heterogeneity in lung cancer. Notes on the study in general: Counts that tracked tumor mutation counts were those of expanded intratumoral alpha and beta TCRs. Expanded TCRs that were ubiquitous or regional had counts tracking ubiquitous and regional nonsynonymous mutations, respectively.

The time point was: sample taken at primary tumor resection. TCRdb itself ran the 5' RACE reads through MiXCR, one entry per CDR3 protein. The table has over 3,500 distinct CDR3 sequences, roughly 6.1% seen once. This clonotype was recorded at least ten times. What it binds is not known. J gave up 1 base and V 6 bases, and 13 bases lay outside the gene matches. CDR3 length equals 19 residues. Germline loops: CDR1 MNHEY, CDR2 SMNVEV (reference sequence). The receptor was isolated from a male donor with early-stage non-small cell lung cancer. Sequences were derived from lung tumor tissue, sampled at surgery. The genes are TRBV27 and TRBJ2-1, with TRBD2 identical over 12 bases. In DNA, the CDR3 is TGTGCCAGCAGAAACCGACTAGCGGGAGAGCGAGGGTCCTACAATGAGCAGTTCTTC. Its translation is CASRNRLAGERGSYNEQFF.